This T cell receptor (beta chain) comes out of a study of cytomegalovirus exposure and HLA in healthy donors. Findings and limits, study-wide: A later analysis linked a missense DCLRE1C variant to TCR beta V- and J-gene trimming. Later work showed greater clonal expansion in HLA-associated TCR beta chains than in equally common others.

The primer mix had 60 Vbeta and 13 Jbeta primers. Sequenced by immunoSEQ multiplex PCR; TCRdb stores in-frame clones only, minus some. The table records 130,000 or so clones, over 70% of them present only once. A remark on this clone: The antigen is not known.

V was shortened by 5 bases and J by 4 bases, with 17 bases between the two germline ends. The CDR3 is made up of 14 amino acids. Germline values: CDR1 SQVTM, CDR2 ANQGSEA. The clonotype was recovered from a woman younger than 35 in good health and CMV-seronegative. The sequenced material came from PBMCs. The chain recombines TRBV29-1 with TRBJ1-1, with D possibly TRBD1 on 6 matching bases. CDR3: CSVLQGTEGTEAFF. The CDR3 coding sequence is TGCAGCGTTTTACAGGGTACCGAGGGCACTGAAGCTTTCTTT.